The 32 T cell receptor beta chains reported below all come from one sample, sequenced in a study of T cells in localized non-small cell lung cancer. TCRdb's table, derived via immunoSEQ multiplex PCR, lists solely in-frame clones and lacks some. The sample holds about 9,800 clones, less than 45% seen once. The sequences come from lymph node tissue, collected before any cancer treatment. These receptors all come from a woman aged 40 to 75 with stage I lung adenocarcinoma.

The chain joins TRBV29-1 to TRBJ2-7, with 10 bases fitting TRBD1. Germline V gives CDR1 SQVTM, CDR2 ANQGSEA. The CDR3 runs to 13 residues. The junction had 6 bases not matched to a gene; V was cut back by 6 bases and J by 4 bases. CDR3 protein: CSVVRDRGYEQYF. The CDR3 nucleotides are TGCAGCGTCGTGAGGGACAGGGGATACGAGCAGTACTTC.

This clone was seen once. The genes are TRBV12-5 and TRBJ2-1; D gene ambiguous. This CDR3 region has 14 residues. V lost 1 base, J lost 8 bases, and 12 bases lay in between. The germline gives CDR1 LGHNT, CDR2 FRNRAP. As DNA, the CDR3 is TGTGCTAGTGGTTTGGGCCTCCGGGTCCATGAGCAGTTCTTC. Its protein is CASGLGLRVHEQFF.

Only a few counts were recorded for this clone. V is TRBV7-8 and J is TRBJ2-7; D unresolved. CDR3 length equals 14 residues. V shed 5 bases and J shed 2 bases, with 13 bases lying between them. CDR1 is SGHVS and CDR2 is FQNEAQ in the germline V gene. The CDR3 DNA reads as TGTGCCAGCAGCCCTCGGCCGGGCACCTACGAGCAGTACTTC. This encodes CASSPRPGTYEQYF.

This chain joins TRBV19 and TRBJ2-1; 7 bases match TRBD1. The CDR3 sequence is 16 residues long. Germline trimming cut 0 bases from V and 7 bases from J; bases unmatched to any gene: 9. In germline, CDR1 is LNHDA, CDR2 SQIVND (reference sequence). The DNA of the CDR3 is TGTGCCAGTAGTATAGAGGGAAGGGGGCCAGAAAATGAGCAGTTCTTC. Translated, it gives CASSIEGRGPENEQFF.

J is TRBJ1-2 and V is TRBV6-8; D might be TRBD1 (5 bases). Germline V lookup: CDR1 MNHGY, CDR2 SAAAGT. V lost 0 bases and J 5 bases, leaving 13 bases between the germline ends. The CDR3 is 15 residues long. In nucleotides, the CDR3 is TGTGCCAGCAGTTACTCCAGGGAAGCTTCGTATGGCTACACCTTC. Translating gives CASSYSREASYGYTF.

The rearrangement uses TRBV12-5 and TRBJ2-5, with 9 bases matching TRBD2. Germline V CDR1 and CDR2: LGHNT, FRNRAP. The junction had 3 bases not matched to a gene; V was cut back by 5 bases and J by 5 bases. The CDR3 has 13 amino acids. DNA for the CDR3: TGTGCTAGTGGTACAGGACTAGCGGAGACCCAGTACTTC. Translating gives CASGTGLAETQYF.

The J gene is TRBJ1-1, the V gene TRBV10-3; 7 bases match TRBD1. CDR3 length: 14 amino acids. The junction had 5 bases not matched to a gene; V was cut back by 5 bases and J by 2 bases. Germline values: CDR1 ENHRY, CDR2 SYGVKD. CDR3 bases: TGTGCCATCAGTTTAGGGACAGCCAACACTGAAGCTTTCTTT. Amino acids: CAISLGTANTEAFF.

J is TRBJ1-5 and V is TRBV30, with D unresolved. Germline-derived CDR1 and CDR2 are GTSNPN and SVGIG (reference sequence). V was pared by 0 bases and J by 4 bases, with 7 bases between. This CDR3 has 13 residues. As DNA, the CDR3 is TGTGCCTGGAGTGTACTTGGGAATCAGCCCCAGCATTTT. Protein product: CAWSVLGNQPQHF.

This clone showed up just a few times. This sequence joins TRBV11-3 and TRBJ1-6; weak D call: TRBD1 (5 bases). CDR1 is SGHNT and CDR2 is YENEEA in the germline V gene. The CDR3 is made up of 16 amino acids. With 5 bases removed from V and 9 bases from J, the gap between germline ends came to 20 bases. The chain's CDR3 is CASSTRGPLNGSPLHF. DNA for the CDR3: TGTGCCAGCAGCACGCGGGGACCGCTCAATGGTTCACCCCTCCACTTT.

V gene TRBV15 combines with J gene TRBJ2-3; 10 bases are a match to TRBD2. CDR1 and CDR2 (germline): LNHNV, YYDKDF (reference sequence). The CDR3 is 16 residues long. Unmatched junction bases numbered 6, after V lost 4 bases and J lost 2 bases. This CDR3 reads CATSKVAGGHTDTQYF. DNA of the CDR3: TGTGCCACCAGCAAAGTAGCGGGGGGACACACAGATACGCAGTATTTT.

This clone turned up a few times. V usage is TRBV4-1 and J usage is TRBJ1-6; no clear D. This CDR3 contains 15 residues. The germline V gene encodes CDR1 MGHRA and CDR2 YSYEKL. V dropped 0 bases and J dropped 0 bases, with 3 bases sitting between them. As DNA, the CDR3 is TGCGCCAGCAGCCAAGATCCCTCCTATAATTCACCCCTCCACTTT. Its protein product is CASSQDPSYNSPLHF.

The V call is TRBV6-8, the J call TRBJ2-7; TRBD2 matches at 8 bases. The germline V gene has CDR1 MNHGY and CDR2 SAAAGT. This CDR3 has 16 amino acids. V lost 7 bases, J lost 0 bases, and 11 bases stayed unmatched. In DNA, the CDR3 is TGTGCCAGCACCCAAAGGGGGGGGACTAGCTCCTACGAGCAGTACTTC. Encoded protein: CASTQRGGTSSYEQYF.

The chain joins TRBV18 to TRBJ2-6; D gene uncertain. This CDR3 is 18 amino acids long. V was pared by 3 bases and J by 2 bases, with 17 bases between. Germline V gene sequence: CDR1 KGHSH, CDR2 LQKENI. The DNA for the CDR3 is TGTGCCAGCTCACCTACCCTGAACCTCCGCACTGGGGCCAACGTCCTGACTTTC. Translating it yields CASSPTLNLRTGANVLTF.

This chain joins TRBV19 and TRBJ1-2; 7 nucleotides align to TRBD1. From germline, CDR1 is LNHDA and CDR2 SQIVND (reference sequence). Trimming removed 7 bases from V and 4 bases from J; junction bases left unmatched: 18. The CDR3 is 17 amino acids. The CDR3 nucleotides read TGTGCCAGTACCCCGGGAGGGGCGGACAGGTCTTTCTATGGCTACACCTTC. Protein sequence: CASTPGGADRSFYGYTF.

This clone has only a few counts. The CDR3 spells CASSVTIAYNEQFF. CDR3 nucleotides: TGTGCCAGCAGCGTTACTATTGCATACAATGAGCAGTTCTTC. V usage is TRBV2 and J usage is TRBJ2-1; D gene uncertain. The CDR3 sequence is 14 residues long. Trimming took 6 bases from V and 4 from J, leaving 13 bases between them. CDR1 and CDR2 from the germline V gene are SNHLY and FYNNEI.

The V call is TRBV6-8, the J call TRBJ2-3, with 9 positions matching TRBD2. CDR1 and CDR2 (germline): MNHGY, SAAAGT. The CDR3 contains 15 residues. V was pared by 6 bases and J by 7 bases, with 11 bases of the junction left unmatched. CDR3 residues: CASSAIGGGEYTQYF. The CDR3 bases are TGTGCCAGCAGCGCGATTGGCGGGGGGGAATATACGCAGTATTTT.

This clone is a singleton in its sample. The rearrangement links TRBV14 to TRBJ2-6, with D perhaps TRBD2 (5 bases). There are 17 residues in the CDR3. Germline CDR1 reads SGHDN; CDR2 reads FVKESK. The V gene lost 0 bases and the J gene lost 4 bases, with 13 bases spanning the gap. The CDR3 DNA is TGTGCCAGCAGCCAAGATTTCACGGGGAACGGGGCCAACGTCCTGACTTTC. This codes for CASSQDFTGNGANVLTF.

CDR3 nucleotide sequence: TGTGCCAGTAGTCCGACCGGACTGGAGGGCTACACCTTC. The encoded protein is CASSPTGLEGYTF. J is TRBJ1-2 and V is TRBV19; D gene uncertain. Trimming cost V 5 bases and J 8 bases, with 15 bases left between them. Germline V CDR1 and CDR2: LNHDA, SQIVND (reference sequence). This CDR3 region has 13 residues. The full variable domain, rest sourced from reference TRBV19 and TRBJ1-2, is DGGITQSPKYLFRKEGQNVTLSCEQNLNHDAMYWYRQDPGQGLRLIYYSQIVNDFQKGDIAEGYSVSREKKESFPLTVTSAQKNPTAFYLCASSPTGLEGYTFGSGTRLTVV.

This clone was counted between two and nine times. The chain uses TRBV2 and TRBJ1-5; D is perhaps TRBD1 (5 bases). V shed 5 bases and J shed 4 bases, with 9 bases lying between them. This CDR3 contains 13 residues. Germline V gives CDR1 SNHLY, CDR2 FYNNEI. The CDR3 nucleotides are TGTGCCAGCAGTTCCGAGGGGAATCAGCCCCAGCATTTT. This encodes CASSSEGNQPQHF.

The chain is built from TRBV5-1 and TRBJ2-1, with 8 bases identical to TRBD2. This CDR3 is built from 16 residues. Trimming took 2 bases from V and 3 from J; bases not matched to a gene: 7. CDR1 is SGHRS and CDR2 is YFSETQ in the germline V gene. The CDR3 here is CASSFQAGARYNEQFF. CDR3 DNA: TGCGCCAGCAGCTTCCAAGCGGGGGCCCGCTACAATGAGCAGTTCTTC.

The chain is built from TRBV30 and TRBJ1-1; 7 bases fit TRBD1. J was trimmed by 11 bases and V by 3 bases; bases with no gene match: 6. This CDR3 has 11 residues. Per the germline V gene, CDR1 is GTSNPN and CDR2 is SVGIG (reference sequence). CDR3 nucleotides: TGTGCCTGGAGGGGCAGGGGGGCGGCTTTCTTT. It yields the protein CAWRGRGAAFF.

This clone was observed a few times. The rearrangement uses TRBV6-1 and TRBJ2-5; D is undetermined. This CDR3 comprises 14 residues. In germline, CDR1 is MNHNS, CDR2 SASEGT. V lost 1 base and J lost 9, with 15 bases in between. The CDR3 bases are TGTGCCAGCAGTGAAGTTGAGCGCCTCGGGCCCCAGTACTTC. Translated, it gives CASSEVERLGPQYF.

The gene calls are TRBV11-3 and TRBJ2-3, with TRBD1 identical over 9 bases. The J segment lost 10 bases and the V segment lost 3 bases, leaving 8 bases of the junction unmatched. Germline V gives CDR1 SGHNT, CDR2 YENEEA. This CDR3 has 14 residues. The CDR3 protein is CASSLGQGRGAQYF. The CDR3 nucleotides are TGTGCCAGCAGCTTGGGACAGGGCAGGGGGGCGCAGTATTTT. The whole variable domain, remainder taken from reference TRBV11-3 and TRBJ2-3, is EAGVVQSPRYKIIEKKQPVAFWCNPISGHNTLYWYLQNLGQGPELLIRYENEEAVDDSQLPKDRFSAERLKGVDSTLKIQPAELGDSAVYLCASSLGQGRGAQYFGPGTRLTVL.

This clone was observed a handful of times. This rearrangement joins TRBV2 to TRBJ2-7, with 9 bases matching TRBD1. The CDR3 totals 14 residues. CDR1 SNHLY and CDR2 FYNNEI come from the germline V gene. The V gene end was trimmed by 6 bases and the J gene end by 2 bases; junction bases not matched to a gene: 5. This CDR3 reads CASRAGQGPYEQYF. CDR3 bases: TGTGCCAGCAGGGCCGGACAGGGGCCCTACGAGCAGTACTTC.

This clone came up a few times. The CDR3 bases are TGTGCCTGGGATAGCGGGGGGTACGAGCAGTACTTC. Translated, it gives CAWDSGGYEQYF. J is TRBJ2-7 and V is TRBV30; 10 bases align to TRBD2. CDR3 length: 12 residues. CDR1 is GTSNPN and CDR2 is SVGIG in the germline V gene (reference sequence). J gave up 4 bases and V 5 bases, and 2 bases lay outside the gene matches.

This chain joins TRBV2 and TRBJ1-1; TRBD1 matches at 7 bases. V was clipped by 8 bases and J by 0 bases; unmatched bases: 3. The germline gives CDR1 SNHLY, CDR2 FYNNEI. The CDR3 covers 13 residues. The CDR3 nucleotides read TGTGCCAGCGGACAGGAGATGAACACTGAAGCTTTCTTT. Amino acid sequence: CASGQEMNTEAFF.

V and J are TRBV30 and TRBJ2-3; 10 bases match TRBD2. J was trimmed by 2 bases and V by 2 bases; bases with no gene match: 7. Germline assignment: CDR1 GTSNPN and CDR2 SVGIG (reference sequence). The CDR3 contains 16 residues. The CDR3 is CAWSPLSGGDTDTQYF. CDR3 sequence (DNA): TGTGCCTGGAGTCCCCTGAGCGGGGGGGACACAGATACGCAGTATTTT.

There are a few counts of this clone. The rearrangement links TRBV30 to TRBJ2-6; D gene ambiguous. Trimming took off 0 bases at V and 0 bases at J, with 6 bases between the two ends. The CDR3 extends over 15 amino acids. Looked up from germline, CDR1 is GTSNPN and CDR2 is SVGIG (reference sequence). This CDR3 is CAWSVWGSGANVLTF. In nucleotides, the CDR3 is TGTGCCTGGAGTGTTTGGGGCTCTGGGGCCAACGTCCTGACTTTC.

This rearrangement joins TRBV29-1 to TRBJ1-3; D gene uncertain. Germline CDR1 reads SQVTM; CDR2 reads ANQGSEA. The CDR3 spans 14 residues. With 5 bases removed from V and 0 bases from J, the gap between germline ends came to 11 bases. CDR3 nucleotides: TGCAGCGTTCAAGGGCAGAGCTCTGGAAACACCATATATTTT. Its translation is CSVQGQSSGNTIYF.

The genes are TRBV10-2 and TRBJ1-6; 7 positions match TRBD1. V gave up 5 bases and J gave up 5 bases; unmatched junction bases: 15. From germline, CDR1 is WSHSY and CDR2 SAAADI. The CDR3 covers 18 residues. The CDR3 here is CASSKNTPGTADNSPLHF. The DNA for the CDR3 is TGCGCCAGCAGTAAGAATACCCCCGGGACAGCAGATAATTCACCCCTCCACTTT.

This chain connects TRBV11-3 to TRBJ1-2; 10 bases are a match to TRBD1. This CDR3 region has 15 residues. CDR1 and CDR2 (germline): SGHNT, YENEEA. After removal of 3 bases from V and 4 bases from J, the junction contained 5 bases not matched to a gene. The CDR3 spells CASSLGDRGLYGYTF. The CDR3 DNA follows: TGTGCCAGCAGCTTGGGGGACAGGGGACTCTATGGCTACACCTTC.

The V and J genes are TRBV15 and TRBJ1-4; D is unclear. V lost 0 bases to trimming and J lost 8 bases, with 10 bases between them. CDR3 length: 14 residues. Germline CDR1 reads LNHNV; CDR2 reads YYDKDF (reference sequence). In DNA form, the CDR3 reads TGTGCCACCAGCAGAGATAGGAATGGGGAAAAACTGTTTTTT. Its translation: CATSRDRNGEKLFF.